This section outlines one T cell receptor beta chain sequence together with its context. Its antigen is as yet unknown. The sample is drawn from a study of T cell responses to AZD1222 COVID-19 vaccine. Study observations and caveats: Possibly, clonal diversity was underestimated; donors were largely white British and included more females.

Both about-4-week and about-12-week second-dose recipients were combined. The length of the CDR3 is 15 residues. The germline gives CDR1 SGHTA, CDR2 FQGNSA. Trimming took 4 bases from V and 0 from J, leaving 10 bases between them. The table came from immunoSEQ multiplex PCR; TCRdb's copy has only in-frame clones and leaves some out. The sample lists about 150,000 clones; about 87% were seen once. The chain couples TRBV7-2 to TRBJ2-1; D not resolved. Sequences were derived from peripheral blood, sampled 28 days after the second AZD1222 dose. The sequence was obtained from an adult who received the AZD1222 COVID-19 vaccine. The CDR3 DNA reads TGTGCCAGCAGCTCCGATTTGGGCTCCTACAATGAGCAGTTCTTC. Its protein product is CASSSDLGSYNEQFF.